This T cell receptor (beta chain) was sequenced during a study of blood T cell repertoires in COVID-19. About the study: Specimens from acute and convalescent COVID-19 originated in the United States, Italy and Spain. T cells, B-cell-depleted T cells, or PBMCs supplied cDNA or gDNA.

Original data processing: Estimates of nucleated cell counts were drawn from the amplification of reference gene primers. Assay: immunoSEQ multiplex PCR; the TCRdb copy retains only in-frame clones and omits some. V, J and clone size derive from that table, while D and trimming were established from the DNA sequence. The table has around 400,000 clones, around 87% seen once. The Seattle patients joined while their infection was active and were tracked longitudinally afterward. V gave up 1 base and J gave up 1 base, with 8 bases separating them. CDR3 size: 13 residues. Germline assignment: CDR1 GTSNPN and CDR2 SVGIG (reference sequence).

The source material was peripheral blood. The TCR sequence derives from an older woman with COVID-19, enrolled during active disease. The chain has TRBV30 and TRBJ2-7; D might be TRBD1 (5 bases). The chain's CDR3 is CAWSAGKSYEQYF. CDR3 DNA sequence: TGTGCCTGGAGTGCAGGGAAGTCCTACGAGCAGTACTTC.